Each of the 25 T cell receptor beta chains below was sequenced from the same sample in a study of T-cell reconstitution after alpha-beta-depleted transplantation in children. During its preparation, the TCRbeta library received unique molecular identifiers. MiXCR, run by TCRdb on the PCR reads, gives a single entry per CDR3 protein. The sample holds approximately 300,000 distinct CDR3 sequences; 9.5% to 13% are singletons and the top ten take approximately 7.6%. The material sequenced was PBMCs, taken before TCRalphabeta/CD19-depleted stem cell transplant. These receptors all come from a boy under two years old with acute myeloid leukemia, due to receive a stem cell transplant.

This clonotype has ten or more counts. V usage is TRBV5-1 and J usage is TRBJ2-5; 7 bases line up with TRBD2. CDR1 and CDR2 from the germline V gene are SGHRS and YFSETQ. The junction had 3 bases not matched to a gene; V was cut back by 2 bases and J by 5 bases. The CDR3 contains 13 residues. The CDR3 bases are TGCGCCAGCAGCTTCGATAGCGGGGAGACCCAGTACTTC. Protein sequence: CASSFDSGETQYF.

The genes are TRBV12-3 or TRBV12-4 and TRBJ2-5, with D perhaps TRBD2 (6 bases). The CDR3 sequence is 13 residues long. Trimming shortened V by 3 bases and J by 5 bases, and 10 bases separated the two germline ends. The DNA for the CDR3 is TGTGCCAGCAGTTTTCGCGGGGAGGAGACCCAGTACTTC. It specifies CASSFRGEETQYF.

There are many counts of this clonotype. This sequence joins TRBV29-1 and TRBJ2-1; TRBD2 agrees at 7 bases. Germline CDR1 SQVTM, CDR2 ANQGSEA. The V gene end was trimmed by 6 bases and the J gene end by 0 bases; junction bases not matched to a gene: 5. The CDR3 length is 14 residues. CDR3 loop: CSVVGLDSYNEQFF. CDR3 DNA sequence: TGCAGCGTGGTCGGACTAGACTCCTACAATGAGCAGTTCTTC.

This clonotype was recorded at least ten times. The CDR3 bases are TGTGCCAGCAGCTTGGGACAGCGTGGTGAGCAGTTCTTC. Amino acids: CASSLGQRGEQFF. The V gene is TRBV7-9, the J gene TRBJ2-1; 7 nucleotides align to TRBD1. The V gene end was trimmed by 3 bases and the J gene end by 9 bases; junction bases not matched to a gene: 5. CDR1 is SEHNR and CDR2 is FQNEAQ in the germline V gene (reference sequence). CDR3 size: 13 residues.

This clonotype was seen ten or more times. The chain joins TRBV10-3 to TRBJ1-3; D is unresolved. V lost 3 bases, J lost 7 bases, and 4 bases lay in between. The germline CDR1 and CDR2 sequences are ENHRY and SYGVKD. The CDR3 covers 11 residues. The CDR3 coding sequence is TGTGCCATCAGTGAAGTGAACACCATATATTTT. It specifies CAISEVNTIYF.

Ten or more counts support this clonotype. The V call is TRBV27, the J call TRBJ2-7, with 8 bases lining up with TRBD2. The CDR3 length is 18 residues. Germline-derived CDR1 and CDR2 are MNHEY and SMNVEV (reference sequence). V shed 5 bases, J shed 1 base, and the junction held 16 bases outside the gene matches. The CDR3 loop is CASSLYPRSGRGSYEQYF. Here the CDR3 DNA reads TGTGCCAGCAGTCTATATCCCAGGAGCGGGAGAGGGTCCTACGAGCAGTACTTC.

This clonotype was detected ten times or more. V gene TRBV9 combines with J gene TRBJ2-1; 7 nucleotides match TRBD2. CDR3 size: 15 residues. Germline trimming cut 0 bases from V and 2 bases from J; bases unmatched to any gene: 2. Germline V gene data show CDR1 as SGDLS and CDR2 as YYNGEE. The CDR3 reads CASSVGAGAYNEQFF. The CDR3 coding sequence is TGTGCCAGCAGCGTAGGGGCGGGGGCCTACAATGAGCAGTTCTTC. Full variable domain (remainder filled in from reference TRBV9 and TRBJ2-1): DSGVTQTPKHLITATGQRVTLRCSPRSGDLSVYWYQQSLDQGLQFLIQYYNGEERAKGNILERFSAQQFPDLHSELNLSSLELGDSALYFCASSVGAGAYNEQFFGPGTRLTVL.

The gene calls are TRBV30 and TRBJ2-7, with TRBD1 as a possible D gene (5 bases). The germline V and J ends were trimmed by 0 bases and 1 base, with 7 bases remaining between them. The CDR3 contains 13 residues. Germline CDR1 is GTSNPN and CDR2 is SVGIG (reference sequence). The CDR3 is CAWSVAGSYEQYF. The CDR3 nucleotides read TGTGCCTGGAGTGTCGCAGGGTCCTACGAGCAGTACTTC.

This clonotype was recorded at least ten times. This chain links TRBV7-9 with TRBJ1-5, with unresolved D. Trimming removed 4 bases from V and 4 bases from J, with 14 bases in between. The CDR3 contains 15 residues. Germline assignment: CDR1 SEHNR and CDR2 FQNEAQ (reference sequence). Here the CDR3 reads CASSSTGTANQPQHF. The CDR3 DNA is TGTGCCAGCAGCTCCACCGGTACAGCTAATCAGCCCCAGCATTTT. Together with reference TRBV7-9 and TRBJ1-5, the CDR3 gives the full variable domain: DTGVSQNPRHKITKRGQNVTFRCDPISEHNRLYWYRQTLGQGPEFLTYFQNEAQLEKSRLLSDRFSAERPKGSFSTLEIQRTEQGDSAMYLCASSSTGTANQPQHFGDGTRLSIL.

Worth noting for this clonotype: One base away lies a much larger clone, so this may be a sequencing read error. The V and J genes are TRBV29-1 and TRBJ2-7, with D possibly TRBD1 on 7 matching bases. Germline loops: CDR1 SQVTM, CDR2 ANQGSEA. This CDR3 region has 13 residues. The V gene lost 5 bases and the J gene lost 0 bases, with 11 bases spanning the gap. The CDR3 loop is CSVSGGPSYEQYF. The DNA of the CDR3 is TGCAGCGTTTCAGGGGGGCCCTCCTACGAGCAGTACTTC.

This clonotype has ten or more counts. This chain links TRBV28 with TRBJ2-7, with D possibly TRBD1 on 6 matching bases. The CDR3 is 15 amino acids. Germline CDR1 MDHEN, CDR2 SYDVKM. The germline V and J ends were trimmed by 1 base and 7 bases, with 17 bases remaining between them. CDR3 loop: CASSLSHISQGEQYF. The CDR3 nucleotides read TGTGCCAGCAGTTTATCCCATATCTCACAGGGTGAGCAGTACTTC.

This clonotype was recorded at least ten times. The chain couples TRBV4-3 to TRBJ2-1, with D hard to call. Trimming shortened V by 1 base and J by 3 bases, and 7 bases separated the two germline ends. This CDR3 comprises 14 residues. CDR1 and CDR2 from the germline V gene are LGHNA and YSLEER. The DNA of the CDR3 is TGCGCCAGCAGCCAAGGGGATGACTACAATGAGCAGTTCTTC. As protein: CASSQGDDYNEQFF.

This clonotype was observed at least ten times. The J gene is TRBJ2-3, the V gene TRBV29-1; the D is unclear. V lost 4 bases and J 2 bases, leaving 7 bases between the germline ends. The CDR3 totals 12 residues. Germline assignment: CDR1 SQVTM and CDR2 ANQGSEA. CDR3 sequence reads: CSVGGLTDTQYF. CDR3 sequence (DNA): TGCAGCGTTGGGGGTCTCACAGATACGCAGTATTTT.

The CDR3 region is CASSVGGDSYEQYF. The CDR3 DNA is TGTGCCAGCAGCGTAGGAGGGGACTCCTACGAGCAGTACTTC. This sequence joins TRBV9 and TRBJ2-7; D is possibly TRBD1 or TRBD2 (5 bases each). This CDR3 has 14 residues. Per germline, CDR1 SGDLS and CDR2 YYNGEE. Trimming cost V 0 bases and J 0 bases, with 7 bases left between them.

There are many counts of this clonotype. The CDR3 loop is CASSQYLTGPSNQPQHF. CDR3 coding DNA: TGCGCCAGCAGCCAATACCTGACAGGCCCTAGCAATCAGCCCCAGCATTTT. This rearrangement joins TRBV4-1 to TRBJ1-5, with a weak D call TRBD1 (6 bases). This CDR3 has 17 amino acids. Germline CDR1 and CDR2: MGHRA and YSYEKL. V lost 2 bases to trimming and J lost 0 bases, with 14 bases between them.

V is TRBV19 and J is TRBJ1-2, with 9 nucleotides matching TRBD1. CDR3 size: 15 residues. J lost 1 base, V lost 7 bases, and 7 bases had no gene match. Germline CDR1 is LNHDA and CDR2 is SQIVND (reference sequence). CDR3 sequence reads: CASTTTGGGNYGYTF. The CDR3 nucleotides are TGTGCCAGTACCACCACAGGGGGCGGTAACTATGGCTACACCTTC.

This clonotype was seen ten or more times. The chain links TRBV5-1 to TRBJ1-2, with D unclear. Germline assignment: CDR1 SGHRS and CDR2 YFSETQ. V lost 4 bases, J lost 3 bases, and 16 bases lay in between. The CDR3 is 15 amino acids. The CDR3 spells CASSRTGIEDYGYTF. CDR3 sequence (DNA): TGCGCCAGCAGCCGGACGGGCATAGAAGACTATGGCTACACCTTC. Together with reference TRBV5-1 and TRBJ1-2, the CDR3 gives the full variable domain: KAGVTQTPRYLIKTRGQQVTLSCSPISGHRSVSWYQQTPGQGLQFLFEYFSETQRNKGNFPGRFSGRQFSNSRSEMNVSTLELGDSALYLCASSRTGIEDYGYTFGSGTRLTVV.

The J gene is TRBJ2-1, the V gene TRBV7-9, with a weak D call TRBD2 (5 bases). Between the trimmed V and J ends, which lost 6 bases and 7 bases, there was a span of 10 bases. Per the germline V gene, CDR1 is SEHNR and CDR2 is FQNEAQ (reference sequence). This CDR3 is 12 amino acids long. In DNA, the CDR3 is TGTGCCAGCAGGGCGGGCAGTAATGAGCAGTTCTTC. It is translated as CASRAGSNEQFF. The complete variable domain, with remaining parts taken from reference TRBV7-9 and TRBJ2-1, reads DTGVSQNPRHKITKRGQNVTFRCDPISEHNRLYWYRQTLGQGPEFLTYFQNEAQLEKSRLLSDRFSAERPKGSFSTLEIQRTEQGDSAMYLCASRAGSNEQFFGPGTRLTVL.

The chain has TRBV4-2 and TRBJ2-2; 10 nucleotides agree with TRBD2. The CDR3 is made up of 19 amino acids. Unmatched junction bases numbered 12, after V lost 1 base and J lost 4 bases. CDR1 LGHNA and CDR2 YNFKEQ come from the germline V gene. CDR3 DNA: TGTGCCAGCAGCCAAGGAATACAAGCGGGAGGGCCTGGCACCGGGGAGCTGTTTTTT. Translated: CASSQGIQAGGPGTGELFF.

Only a few counts were recorded for this clonotype. The rearrangement uses TRBV13 and TRBJ2-7, with TRBD2 matching over 9 bases. The CDR3 runs 16 residues. V trimming: 6 bases; J trimming: 2 bases; junction bases outside the gene matches: 11. Germline V gene sequence: CDR1 PRHDT, CDR2 FYEKMQ (reference sequence). The CDR3 spells CASRGYSGSGTYEQYF. Written as DNA, the CDR3 is TGTGCCAGCAGAGGTTATAGCGGGAGCGGAACCTACGAGCAGTACTTC. Based on the CDR3 plus reference TRBV13 and TRBJ2-7, the full variable domain is AAGVIQSPRHLIKEKRETATLKCYPIPRHDTVYWYQQGPGQDPQFLISFYEKMQSDKGSIPDRFSAQQFSDYHSELNMSSLELGDSALYFCASRGYSGSGTYEQYFGPGTRLTVT.

In its sample, this clonotype was seen a few times. The chain links TRBV20-1 to TRBJ1-5, with D perhaps matching TRBD1 (5 bases). CDR1 is DFQATT, CDR2 SNEGSKA, per germline (reference sequence). The CDR3 totals 15 residues. V gave up 3 bases and J gave up 1 base, with 13 bases separating them. The chain's CDR3 is CSASRLGGSNQPQHF. The CDR3 bases are TGCAGTGCTAGCCGACTCGGGGGGAGCAATCAGCCCCAGCATTTT.

This clonotype occurred many times. The chain has TRBV7-2 and TRBJ2-7; the D call may be TRBD1 or TRBD2 (5 bases each). V lost 5 bases to trimming and J lost 2 bases, with 16 bases between them. The germline CDR1 and CDR2 sequences are SGHTA and FQGNSA. The CDR3 has 15 amino acids. CDR3 region: CASSRVGVPAYEQYF. The CDR3 bases are TGTGCCAGCAGCAGAGTGGGGGTCCCAGCCTACGAGCAGTACTTC. The full variable domain, in which reference TRBV7-2 and TRBJ2-7 provide the parts outside the CDR3, is GAGVSQSPSNKVTEKGKDVELRCDPISGHTALYWYRQSLGQGLEFLIYFQGNSAPDKSGLPSDRFSAERTGGSVSTLTIQRTQQEDSAVYLCASSRVGVPAYEQYFGPGTRLTVT.

This clonotype was seen repeatedly, ten times or more. This chain uses TRBV29-1 with TRBJ2-5; D is possibly TRBD1 (6 bases). Germline CDR1 reads SQVTM; CDR2 reads ANQGSEA. CDR3 length: 12 amino acids. The germline V and J ends were trimmed by 5 bases and 7 bases, with 14 bases remaining between them. CDR3 coding DNA: TGCAGCGTTCCAACAGGGCGGCGGACCCAGTACTTC. Amino acid sequence: CSVPTGRRTQYF.

The chain carries TRBV5-5 and TRBJ1-1; 7 bases line up with TRBD1. This CDR3 spans 16 amino acids. Germline V gene sequence: CDR1 SGHKS, CDR2 YYEKEE (reference sequence). Unmatched junction bases numbered 8, after V lost 3 bases and J lost 0 bases. The CDR3 DNA reads TGTGCCAGCAGCTCTCGGACAGGTTTCATGAACACTGAAGCTTTCTTT. It specifies CASSSRTGFMNTEAFF.

This clonotype was found many times. The chain employs TRBV7-9 and TRBJ2-4; D unresolved. The CDR3 totals 12 residues. V lost 7 bases to trimming and J lost 6 bases, with 10 bases between them. The germline CDR1 and CDR2 sequences are SEHNR and FQNEAQ (reference sequence). The CDR3 sequence is CASTGARNIQYF. The CDR3, as DNA: TGTGCCAGCACTGGAGCAAGAAACATTCAGTACTTC. Using reference TRBV7-9 and TRBJ2-4 for the parts outside the CDR3, the full variable domain is DTGVSQNPRHKITKRGQNVTFRCDPISEHNRLYWYRQTLGQGPEFLTYFQNEAQLEKSRLLSDRFSAERPKGSFSTLEIQRTEQGDSAMYLCASTGARNIQYFGAGTRLSVL.